This TCR beta chain was identified during a study of glioma-infiltrating T cells after dendritic cell vaccination. In the study overall: Dendritic cell vaccine was injected intradermally three times, biweekly. Findings of the study overall: Patients with more pretreatment TILs had longer time to progression and survival. Survival was not directly related to TCR clonality in these patients.

On this clone itself: Its antigen remains unidentified.

V gave up 8 bases and J gave up 7 bases; unmatched junction bases: 4. The CDR3 has 11 amino acids. Per the germline V gene, CDR1 is MGHDK and CDR2 is SYGVNS. Primers: 60 V beta forward and 13 J beta reverse. Here immunoSEQ multiplex PCR was the method, and the copy in TCRdb shows in-frame clones only, minus some. Of tens of thousands of clones in the sample, 85% were seen once. Sample time point: after dendritic cell vaccination, including at tumor progression/relapse. The source of this sequence is a human donor with glioblastoma. The sample was blood, taken after dendritic cell vaccination. V gene TRBV25-1 combines with J gene TRBJ2-7; 8 bases line up with TRBD2. The CDR3 nucleotides read TGTGCCAGCCGGTTAGCGGGGGAGCAGTACTTC. This gives the protein CASRLAGEQYF.